This TCR beta chain was documented in a study of blood T cells in healthy people across ages. Per-sample PBMC isolation yielded at least 6.5 million cells. Germline V gives CDR1 MNHNY, CDR2 SVGAGI (reference sequence). This CDR3 comprises 11 residues. V was pared by 10 bases and J by 8 bases, with 12 bases between. The authors ran a second PCR of roughly 6 to 12 cycles using a sample-barcoded 5' primer and a J-beta primer mix. Each cDNA molecule was tagged by a template-switch adaptor with 12 random nucleotides. Sequencing recovered at least 2.5 million CDR3-containing paired-end reads from each sample. Each CDR3 protein gets one entry after TCRdb re-called the 5' RACE reads with MiXCR. The sample includes hundreds of thousands of distinct CDR3 sequences, around 25% of them seen just once. This sample also appeared in a second study, on T cells of mothers and their children. From that report: Related pairs of mothers and children showed slightly higher, non-significant overlap versus unrelated pairs.

The clonotype comes from a boy between 5 and 17 years old in good health. The V gene is TRBV6-6, the J gene TRBJ1-3; D perhaps matches TRBD1 (5 bases). The sample taken for sequencing was blood. The CDR3 loop reads CATVLGDTIYF. The CDR3 nucleotides are TGTGCCACGGTACTAGGGGACACCATATATTTT.